This T cell receptor beta chain comes out of a study of blood T cell repertoires in COVID-19. The data were produced by immunoSEQ multiplex PCR, yet TCRdb's version contains in-frame clones alone and is incomplete. The data hold under 250,000 clones, with roughly four fifths observed a single time. Germline-derived CDR1 and CDR2 are SGHNT and YENEEA. V shed 6 bases and J 0 bases; nucleotides not matched to a gene: 4. This CDR3 spans 16 amino acids. This sequence originates from a woman aged 70-85 years with acute or convalescent COVID-19. Input material: peripheral blood. The gene calls are TRBV11-3 and TRBJ2-3; 12 bases fit TRBD2. In nucleotides, the CDR3 is TGTGCCAGCAGTCCTGGACTAGCGGGGAGCACAGATACGCAGTATTTT. Encoded protein: CASSPGLAGSTDTQYF.